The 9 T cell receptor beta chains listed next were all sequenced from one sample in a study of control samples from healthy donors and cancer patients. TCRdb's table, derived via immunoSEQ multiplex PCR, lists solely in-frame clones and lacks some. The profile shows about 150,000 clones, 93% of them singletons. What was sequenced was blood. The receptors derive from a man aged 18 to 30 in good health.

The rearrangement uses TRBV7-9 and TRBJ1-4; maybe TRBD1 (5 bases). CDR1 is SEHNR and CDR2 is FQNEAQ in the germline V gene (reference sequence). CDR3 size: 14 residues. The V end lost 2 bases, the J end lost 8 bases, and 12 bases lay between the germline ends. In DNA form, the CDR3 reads TGTGCCAGCAGCTTATCAACAGGTATCGAAAAACTGTTTTTT. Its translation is CASSLSTGIEKLFF.

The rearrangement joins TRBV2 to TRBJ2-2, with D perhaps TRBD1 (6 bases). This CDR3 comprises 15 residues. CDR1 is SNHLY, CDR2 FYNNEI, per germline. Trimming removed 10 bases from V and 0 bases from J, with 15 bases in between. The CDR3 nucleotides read TGTGCCACCGGTAGGGGGAGAACGAACACCGGGGAGCTGTTTTTT. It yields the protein CATGRGRTNTGELFF.

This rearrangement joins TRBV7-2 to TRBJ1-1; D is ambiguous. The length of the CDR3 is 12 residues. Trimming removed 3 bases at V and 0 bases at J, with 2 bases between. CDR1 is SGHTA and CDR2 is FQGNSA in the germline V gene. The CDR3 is CASSLLNTEAFF. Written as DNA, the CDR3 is TGTGCCAGCAGCTTGCTGAACACTGAAGCTTTCTTT.

The CDR3 is CASSMDSNNEQFF. The CDR3 DNA reads TGTGCCAGCAGCATGGACAGCAACAATGAGCAGTTCTTC. The chain uses TRBV11-2 and TRBJ2-1; a possible D gene is TRBD1 (6 bases). The CDR3 has 13 residues. Trimming took off 5 bases at V and 5 bases at J, with 10 bases between the two ends. CDR1 is SGHAT and CDR2 is FQNNGV in the germline V gene.

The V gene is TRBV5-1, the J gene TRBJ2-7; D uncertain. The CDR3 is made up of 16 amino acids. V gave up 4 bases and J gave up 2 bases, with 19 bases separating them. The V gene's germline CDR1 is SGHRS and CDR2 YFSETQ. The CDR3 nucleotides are TGCGCCAGCAGCGCAAGCCAAATGACCCAGACCTACGAGCAGTACTTC. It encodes CASSASQMTQTYEQYF.

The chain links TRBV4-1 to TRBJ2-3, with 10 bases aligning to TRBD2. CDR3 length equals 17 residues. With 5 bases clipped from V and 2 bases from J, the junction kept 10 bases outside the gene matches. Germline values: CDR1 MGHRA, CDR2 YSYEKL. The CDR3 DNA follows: TGCGCCAGCAGCGACCAAGGACTAGCGGTGTTCACAGATACGCAGTATTTT. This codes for CASSDQGLAVFTDTQYF.

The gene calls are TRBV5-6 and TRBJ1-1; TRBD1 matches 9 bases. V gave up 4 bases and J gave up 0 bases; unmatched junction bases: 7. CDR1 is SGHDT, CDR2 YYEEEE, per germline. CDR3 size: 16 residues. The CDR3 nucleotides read TGTGCCAGCAGCCTCGACAGGGGGGCTATGAACACTGAAGCTTTCTTT. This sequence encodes CASSLDRGAMNTEAFF.

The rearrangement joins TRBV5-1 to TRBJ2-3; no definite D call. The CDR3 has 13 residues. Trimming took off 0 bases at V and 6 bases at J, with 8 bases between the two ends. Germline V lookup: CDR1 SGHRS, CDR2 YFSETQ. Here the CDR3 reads CASSLDLGDTQYF. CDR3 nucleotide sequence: TGCGCCAGCAGCTTGGACCTCGGGGATACGCAGTATTTT.

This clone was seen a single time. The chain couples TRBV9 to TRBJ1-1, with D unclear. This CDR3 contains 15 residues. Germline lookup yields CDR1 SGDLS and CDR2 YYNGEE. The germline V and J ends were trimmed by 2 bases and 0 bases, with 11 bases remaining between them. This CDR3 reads CASSVQDYMNTEAFF. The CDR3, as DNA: TGTGCCAGCAGCGTCCAGGACTATATGAACACTGAAGCTTTCTTT.